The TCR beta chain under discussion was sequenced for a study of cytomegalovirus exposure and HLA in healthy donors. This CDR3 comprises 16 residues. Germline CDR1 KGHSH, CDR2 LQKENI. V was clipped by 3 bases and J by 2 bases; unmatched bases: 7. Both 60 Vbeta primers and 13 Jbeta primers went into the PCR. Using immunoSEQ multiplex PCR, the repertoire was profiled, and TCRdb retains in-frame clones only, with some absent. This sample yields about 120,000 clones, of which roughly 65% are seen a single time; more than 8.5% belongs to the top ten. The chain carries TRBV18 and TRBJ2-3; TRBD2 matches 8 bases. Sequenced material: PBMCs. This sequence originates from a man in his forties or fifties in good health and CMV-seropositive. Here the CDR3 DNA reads TGTGCCAGCTCACCCTCGACTAGCGCGTACACAGATACGCAGTATTTT. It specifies CASSPSTSAYTDTQYF.